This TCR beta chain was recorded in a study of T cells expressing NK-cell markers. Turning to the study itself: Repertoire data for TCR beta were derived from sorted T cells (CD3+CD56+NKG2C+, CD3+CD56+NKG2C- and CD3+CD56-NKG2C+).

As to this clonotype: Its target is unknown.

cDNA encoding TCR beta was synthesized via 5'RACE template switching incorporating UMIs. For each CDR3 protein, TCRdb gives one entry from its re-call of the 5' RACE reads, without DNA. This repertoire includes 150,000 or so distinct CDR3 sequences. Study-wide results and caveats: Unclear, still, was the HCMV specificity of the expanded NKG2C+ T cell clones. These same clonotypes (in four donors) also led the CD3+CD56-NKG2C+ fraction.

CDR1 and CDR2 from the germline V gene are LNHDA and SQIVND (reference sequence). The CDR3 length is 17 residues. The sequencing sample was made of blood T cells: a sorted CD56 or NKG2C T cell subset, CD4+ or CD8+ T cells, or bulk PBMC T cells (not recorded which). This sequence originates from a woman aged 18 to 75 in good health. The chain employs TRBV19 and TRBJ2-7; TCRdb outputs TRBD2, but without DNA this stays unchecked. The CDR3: CASSLGTSGTSSYEQYF.